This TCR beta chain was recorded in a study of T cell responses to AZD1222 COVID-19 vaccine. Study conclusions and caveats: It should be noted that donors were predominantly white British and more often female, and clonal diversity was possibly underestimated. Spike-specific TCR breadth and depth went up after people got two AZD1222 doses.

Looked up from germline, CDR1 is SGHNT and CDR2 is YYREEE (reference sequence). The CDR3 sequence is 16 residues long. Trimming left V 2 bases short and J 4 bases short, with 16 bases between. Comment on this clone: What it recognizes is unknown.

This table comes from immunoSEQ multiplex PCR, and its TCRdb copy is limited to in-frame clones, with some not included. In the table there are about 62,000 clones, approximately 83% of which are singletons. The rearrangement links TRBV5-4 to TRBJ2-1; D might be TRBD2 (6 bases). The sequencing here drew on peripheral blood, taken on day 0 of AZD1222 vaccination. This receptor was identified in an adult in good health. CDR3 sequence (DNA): TGTGCCAGCAGCTTTCCTAGCGTCCATTCGTACAATGAGCAGTTCTTC. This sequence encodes CASSFPSVHSYNEQFF.